Only a few counts were recorded for the clone carrying this T cell receptor beta chain. TCRdb redid the calling of the 5' RACE reads with MiXCR, one entry per CDR3 protein. This table holds 530,000 or so distinct CDR3 sequences, roughly 17% found once. Trimming took off 0 bases at V and 1 base at J, with 11 bases between the two ends. The CDR3 consists of 16 residues. Germline lookup yields CDR1 SGHVS and CDR2 FNYEAQ. This specimen belongs to a study of T-cell memory formation after mild COVID-19. Specimen: PBMCs or a T cell subset sorted from them (not recorded which). This TCR came from an adult woman who had mild COVID-19 (a few samples of this study predate the infection). Cell type and time point are not known. The chain recombines TRBV7-6 with TRBJ2-3; TRBD1 or TRBD2 may be the D gene (5 bases each). The CDR3 bases are TGTGCCAGCAGCTTAGCAGGGACCGGCCGCACAGATACGCAGTATTTT. This sequence encodes CASSLAGTGRTDTQYF.